The clone carrying this T cell receptor (beta chain) was seen at least ten times. Antigen unknown. Every patient was untreated before thyroid surgery. The data were obtained in a study of metastatic and nonmetastatic thyroid tumors. About the study: Both malignant and benign thyroid patients supplied peripheral blood and tumor or nodule tissue samples, across which the repertoires of these patients were then compared. General study findings and limits: In both blood and tumor samples, TCR beta diversity was reported significantly higher for malignant than benign nodules.

The germline V gene has CDR1 LNHDA and CDR2 SQIVND (reference sequence). Trimming cost V 6 bases and J 8 bases, with 26 bases left between them. The CDR3 spans 17 residues. Original processing methods: To classify distant metastasis in papillary thyroid cancer, a model was built from CDR3 differences across clinicopathological groups. TCRdb re-clonotyped the PCR reads through MiXCR. The V and J calls and clone size are TCRdb's, not the authors'. The data show 65,000 or so clones, with 4% to 4.5% seen just once and approximately 20% held by the top ten. The TCR sequence derives from a female donor with papillary thyroid cancer or a benign thyroid nodule (not recorded which). Some clones in this sample may be carry-over from other donors' samples. Sequenced sample: blood. The gene calls are TRBV19 and TRBJ2-1; D may be TRBD2 (7 bases). CDR3 sequence reads: CASRIRGADENVYEQFF. The CDR3 DNA is TGTGCCAGTAGAATTCGGGGGGCTGACGAAAATGTCTATGAGCAGTTCTTC.